These 16 T cell receptor beta chains originate from one sample sequenced in a study of technical replicates of blood from several donors (dated by TCRdb to between 2016 and 2019). Libraries were constructed by the immunoSEQ multiplex PCR assay. TCRdb took over this immuneACCESS table, retaining in-frame rearrangements with V and J assigned. Such tables are incomplete; in checked studies, under half of the missing clones stem from an unresolved V gene, and the remainder is unexplained. Across this sample there are about 70,000 clones, with over 85% seen only once. Together, the top ten hold 0.41% of the sample. The material sequenced was T cells isolated from PBMCs. Receptor source: a human donor in good health.

The rearrangement links TRBV28 to TRBJ2-7; 8 bases are shared with TRBD1. The CDR3 contains 14 residues. V dropped 1 base and J dropped 1; count of bases not matched to a gene: 0. Per germline, CDR1 MDHEN and CDR2 SYDVKM. CDR3 bases: TGTGCCAGCAGTTTATACAGGGGGTCCTACGAGCAGTACTTC. It translates to CASSLYRGSYEQYF.

The V and J genes are TRBV15 and TRBJ2-1, with 10 bases matching TRBD2. V trimming: 5 bases; J trimming: 8 bases; junction bases outside the gene matches: 18. Germline CDR1 reads LNHNV; CDR2 reads YYDKDF (reference sequence). The CDR3 is 18 residues long. The CDR3 coding sequence is TGTGCCACCAGCTCCGAGCGACCAGCGGGAGGGCCAAGGGATGAGCAGTTCTTC. Its translation is CATSSERPAGGPRDEQFF. The whole variable domain, filled in from reference TRBV15 and TRBJ2-1, reads DAMVIQNPRYQVTQFGKPVTLSCSQTLNHNVMYWYQQKSSQAPKLLFHYYDKDFNNEADTPDNFQSRRPNTSFCFLDIRSPGLGDTAMYLCATSSERPAGGPRDEQFFGPGTRLTVL.

V is TRBV6-1 and J is TRBJ1-2, with 9 bases aligning to TRBD1. Germline CDR1 and CDR2: MNHNS and SASEGT. The junction had 8 bases not matched to a gene; V was cut back by 2 bases and J by 4 bases. The CDR3 spans 16 residues. The chain's CDR3 is CASSESMGQGPYGYTF. For the CDR3, the DNA is TGTGCCAGCAGTGAAAGTATGGGACAGGGCCCCTATGGCTACACCTTC.

The chain recombines TRBV19 with TRBJ2-7, with 11 bases identical to TRBD2. CDR1 and CDR2 (germline): LNHDA, SQIVND (reference sequence). The V segment lost 3 bases and the J segment 7 bases; nucleotides outside the gene matches: 8. The CDR3 sequence is 15 residues long. The CDR3 nucleotides read TGTGCCAGTAGTATTTCGGTAGCGGGAGGGTATGAGCAGTACTTC. Encoded protein: CASSISVAGGYEQYF.

The chain recombines TRBV28 with TRBJ1-5; 8 positions agree with TRBD1. This CDR3 has 15 amino acids. Germline V gives CDR1 MDHEN, CDR2 SYDVKM. The trim removed 3 bases at V and 2 bases at J, leaving 3 bases unmatched. The DNA of the CDR3 is TGTGCCAGCAGTTTGGACAGGGAGGGCAATCAGCCCCAGCATTTT. This sequence encodes CASSLDREGNQPQHF.

The chain carries TRBV11-2 and TRBJ2-6; perhaps TRBD1 as D (5 bases). The CDR3 consists of 15 residues. Germline-derived CDR1 and CDR2 are SGHAT and FQNNGV. V was clipped by 5 bases and J by 5 bases, with 13 bases between them. The DNA of the CDR3 is TGTGCCAGCAGCCCGACAGTGGACAGGGCCAACGTCCTGACTTTC. It codes for CASSPTVDRANVLTF.

This sequence joins TRBV4-2 and TRBJ2-7, with 11 bases fitting TRBD2. This CDR3 region has 17 residues. The trim removed 4 bases at V and 3 bases at J, leaving 11 bases unmatched. From germline, CDR1 is LGHNA and CDR2 YNFKEQ. CDR3 region: CASSLVEGTSGSYEQYF. CDR3 sequence (DNA): TGTGCCAGCAGCCTGGTGGAGGGGACTAGCGGCAGCTACGAGCAGTACTTC.

V usage is TRBV6-5 and J usage is TRBJ2-1; the D is unclear. The germline V and J ends were trimmed by 4 bases and 2 bases, with 3 bases remaining between them. The CDR3 runs to 12 residues. Germline CDR1 MNHEY, CDR2 SVGAGI. The CDR3 coding sequence is TGTGCCAGCAGTTCAGCCTACAATGAGCAGTTCTTC. It translates to CASSSAYNEQFF.

The V and J genes are TRBV30 and TRBJ2-7; the match to TRBD2 covers 10 bases. With V trimmed by 3 bases and J by 2 bases, 1 base remained unmatched. The CDR3 has 13 residues. Germline lookup yields CDR1 GTSNPN and CDR2 SVGIG (reference sequence). The CDR3 DNA sequence: TGTGCCTGGAGACTAGCGGGGACCTACGAGCAGTACTTC. The encoded protein is CAWRLAGTYEQYF.

This chain joins TRBV6-5 and TRBJ2-5; D possibly corresponds to TRBD2 (5 bases). The germline gives CDR1 MNHEY, CDR2 SVGAGI. V was cut by 2 bases and J by 6 bases, with 10 bases left in between. This CDR3 is built from 13 residues. The CDR3 is CASSYDGIKTQYF. CDR3 DNA: TGTGCCAGCAGTTACGACGGGATCAAGACCCAGTACTTC.

This clone is a singleton in its sample. The rearrangement links TRBV4-1 to TRBJ1-1; 10 bases are a match to TRBD1. Germline V lookup: CDR1 MGHRA, CDR2 YSYEKL. After removal of 1 base from V and 10 bases from J, the junction contained 3 bases not matched to a gene. CDR3 length: 13 amino acids. CDR3 sequence: CASSQGWDRGAFF. As DNA, the CDR3 is TGCGCCAGCAGCCAAGGATGGGACAGGGGAGCTTTCTTT.

The chain links TRBV20-1 to TRBJ2-5; D perhaps matches TRBD1 (6 bases). The CDR3 spans 10 residues. V lost 5 bases and J 10 bases, leaving 11 bases between the germline ends. CDR1 is DFQATT, CDR2 SNEGSKA, per germline (reference sequence). CDR3 sequence: CSAHPGVQYF. The CDR3 DNA is TGCAGTGCTCACCCAGGGGTCCAGTACTTC.

The genes are TRBV27 and TRBJ1-5; tentatively, D is TRBD1 (5 bases). CDR1 is MNHEY and CDR2 is SMNVEV in the germline V gene (reference sequence). V lost 5 bases to trimming and J lost 5 bases, with 10 bases between them. The CDR3 has 13 residues. The CDR3 region has the DNA TGTGCCAGCAGTCGCAGGGCCTATCAGCCCCAGCATTTT. Translating gives CASSRRAYQPQHF.

The rearrangement uses TRBV5-6 and TRBJ2-2; D is undetermined. V shed 1 base and J shed 4 bases, with 17 bases lying between them. CDR3 length: 17 residues. The V gene's germline CDR1 is SGHDT and CDR2 YYEEEE. The CDR3 is CASSLSDGFWRTGELFF. CDR3 bases: TGTGCCAGCAGCTTGAGCGACGGGTTCTGGCGCACCGGGGAGCTGTTTTTT.

The CDR3: CASIGTGVEKLFF. The DNA of the CDR3 is TGTGCCAGCATCGGGACAGGGGTGGAAAAACTGTTTTTT. This chain connects TRBV2 to TRBJ1-4, with 10 bases lining up with TRBD1. Germline CDR1 is SNHLY and CDR2 is FYNNEI. This CDR3 comprises 13 residues. Germline trimming cut 7 bases from V and 8 bases from J; bases unmatched to any gene: 4. Drawing the rest from reference TRBV2 and TRBJ1-4, the complete variable domain is EPEVTQTPSHQVTQMGQEVILRCVPISNHLYFYWYRQILGQKVEFLVSFYNNEISEKSEIFDDQFSVERPDGSNFTLKIRSTKLEDSAMYFCASIGTGVEKLFFGSGTQLSVL.

The chain joins TRBV5-5 to TRBJ2-7, with D unresolved. The CDR3 sequence is 13 residues long. V lost 0 bases to trimming and J lost 1 base, with 5 bases between them. The germline V gene has CDR1 SGHKS and CDR2 YYEKEE (reference sequence). CDR3 DNA: TGTGCCAGCAGCTTGGCTCCGTCCTACGAGCAGTACTTC. Translating gives CASSLAPSYEQYF.